This T cell receptor beta chain is from a study of blood T cell repertoires in COVID-19. Study-wide context: PBMCs, B-cell-depleted T cells, or T cells provided the cDNA or gDNA that made up the material.

In its sample, this clone was seen once. This CDR3 is built from 19 residues. V gave up 1 base and J gave up 0 bases, with 18 bases separating them. CDR1 and CDR2 from the germline V gene are LNHDA and SQIVND (reference sequence). Here immunoSEQ multiplex PCR was the method, and the copy in TCRdb shows in-frame clones only, minus some. This table holds over 250,000 clones, nearly 90% found once. The sequence came from a woman aged 30 to 39 with acute or convalescent COVID-19. The sample comprised peripheral blood. This chain uses TRBV19 with TRBJ1-4; possibly TRBD1 for D (5 bases). DNA for the CDR3: TGTGCCAGTAGTATAGGCGACGCCACGGGGGAAGCAACTAATGAAAAACTGTTTTTT. It yields the protein CASSIGDATGEATNEKLFF.